The source of this T cell receptor (beta chain) is a study of T cells after yellow fever vaccination. In TCRdb, the 5' RACE reads were re-called with MiXCR into one record per CDR3 protein. The sample holds roughly 400,000 distinct CDR3 sequences; approximately 18% are singletons and the top ten take around 17%. The sample in question was PBMCs, obtained before the yellow fever booster vaccination. The TCR comes from a man aged 18 to 35 who received the YFV17D yellow fever vaccine.

The CDR3 loop is CASSTSLDYTEAFF. Written as DNA, the CDR3 is TGTGCCAGCAGCACTTCCTTGGATTACACTGAAGCTTTCTTT. V and J are TRBV5-4 and TRBJ1-1, with no clear D. The germline V and J ends were trimmed by 4 bases and 3 bases, with 13 bases remaining between them. In germline, CDR1 is SGHNT, CDR2 YYREEE (reference sequence). The CDR3 totals 14 residues. The entire variable domain, with the rest obtained from reference TRBV5-4 and TRBJ1-1, is as follows: ETGVTQSPTHLIKTRGQQVTLRCSSQSGHNTVSWYQQALGQGPQFIFQYYREEENGRGNFPPRFSGLQFPNYSSELNVNALELDDSALYLCASSTSLDYTEAFFGQGTRLTVV.